The T cell receptor beta chain under discussion was sequenced for a study of vaccination and CD4 T cells after COVID-19. Study-level background: For post-vaccine samples, collection took place a median roughly 72 days after dose two, ranging from 14 to 241.

Whole-study results and caveats: Looking at convalescent patients, 304 of their 307 vaccine-specific clones were spike mono-reactive.

With the Oncomine TCR Beta short-read assay, DNA from cultured CD4+ T cells was sequenced. TCRdb used MiXCR to reprocess the PCR reads, holding one entry per CDR3 protein. The profile shows about 14,000 distinct CDR3 sequences, around 50% of them singletons. Worth noting for this clonotype: Its matching antigen is unknown.

Regarding treatment: roughly 10-day PBMC culture with coronavirus spike peptide pools or control peptides (ViraFEST assay). T cells were expanded with peptide pools, and expanded clonotypes were identified by TCR sequencing. Specimen: CD4+ T cells from blood, cultured in vitro, collected before SARS-CoV-2 vaccination. The TCR originated in a human donor who had recovered from COVID-19.

The CDR3 nucleotides are TGTGCCAGCAGGTTTCCGGATCCGTACTTC. Amino acid sequence: CASRFPDPYF. The chain couples TRBV2 to TRBJ2-7; D not certain. This CDR3 is built from 10 residues. V lost 6 bases and J lost 12, with 12 bases in between. Germline V lookup: CDR1 SNHLY, CDR2 FYNNEI.